This TCR beta chain derives from a study of cytomegalovirus exposure and HLA in healthy donors. The CDR3 covers 14 residues. Trimming removed 0 bases at V and 2 bases at J, with 6 bases between. Germline CDR1 reads MNHEY; CDR2 reads SVGAGI. The PCR used 60 Vbeta and 13 Jbeta primers. TCRdb's copy holds only in-frame clones and misses some; the assay was immunoSEQ multiplex PCR. The table records under 200,000 clones, around 84% of them present only once. The TCR originated in a woman aged 18-29 years in good health and CMV-seronegative. The J gene is TRBJ2-3, the V gene TRBV6-5; D not certain. The specimen sequenced was PBMCs. The CDR3 loop reads CASSYSATTDTQYF. CDR3 bases: TGTGCCAGCAGTTACTCGGCCACCACAGATACGCAGTATTTT.